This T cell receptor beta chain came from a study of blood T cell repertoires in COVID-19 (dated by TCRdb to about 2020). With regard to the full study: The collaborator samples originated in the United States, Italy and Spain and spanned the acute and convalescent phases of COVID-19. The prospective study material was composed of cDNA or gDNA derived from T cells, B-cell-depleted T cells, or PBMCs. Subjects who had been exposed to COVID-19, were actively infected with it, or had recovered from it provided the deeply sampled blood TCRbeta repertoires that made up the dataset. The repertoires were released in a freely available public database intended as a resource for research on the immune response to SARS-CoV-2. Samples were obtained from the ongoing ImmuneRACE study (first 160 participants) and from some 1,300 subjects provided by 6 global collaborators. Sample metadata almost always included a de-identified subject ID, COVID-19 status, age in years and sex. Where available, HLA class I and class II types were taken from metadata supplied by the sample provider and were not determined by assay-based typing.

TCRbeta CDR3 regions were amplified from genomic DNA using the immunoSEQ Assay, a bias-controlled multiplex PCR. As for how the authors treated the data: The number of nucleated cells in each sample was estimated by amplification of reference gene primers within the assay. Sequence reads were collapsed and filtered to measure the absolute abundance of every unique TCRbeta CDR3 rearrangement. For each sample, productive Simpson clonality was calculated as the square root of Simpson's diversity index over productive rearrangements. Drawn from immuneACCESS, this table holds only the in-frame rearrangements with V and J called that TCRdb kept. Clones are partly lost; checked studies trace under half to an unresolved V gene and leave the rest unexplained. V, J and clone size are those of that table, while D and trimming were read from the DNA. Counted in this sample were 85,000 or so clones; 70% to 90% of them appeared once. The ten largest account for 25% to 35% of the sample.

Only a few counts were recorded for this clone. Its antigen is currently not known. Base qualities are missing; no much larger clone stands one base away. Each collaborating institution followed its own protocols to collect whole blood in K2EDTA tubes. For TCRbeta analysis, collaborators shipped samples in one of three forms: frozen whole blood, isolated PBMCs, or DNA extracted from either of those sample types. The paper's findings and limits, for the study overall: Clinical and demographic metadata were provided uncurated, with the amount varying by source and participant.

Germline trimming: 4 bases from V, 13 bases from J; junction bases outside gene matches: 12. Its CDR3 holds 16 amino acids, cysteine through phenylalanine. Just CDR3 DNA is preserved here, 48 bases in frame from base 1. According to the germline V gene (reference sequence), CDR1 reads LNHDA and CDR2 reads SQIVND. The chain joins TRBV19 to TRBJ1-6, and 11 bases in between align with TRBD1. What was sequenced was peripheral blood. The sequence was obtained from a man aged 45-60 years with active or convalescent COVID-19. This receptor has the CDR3 CASSTVLGQGGFPLHF. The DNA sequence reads TGTGCCAGTAGTACCGTTTTGGGACAGGGGGGTTTCCCCCTCCACTTT.